The clone carrying this T cell receptor beta chain was seen ten or more times. The antigen is unknown. The TCRbeta library incorporated unique molecular identifiers. TCRdb re-called the PCR reads through MiXCR, storing one row per CDR3 protein. The sample comprises hundreds of thousands of distinct CDR3 sequences, approximately 15% of which are singletons, and roughly 5% rests with the top ten. This CDR3 comprises 11 residues. Trimming shortened V by 6 bases and J by 4 bases, and 9 bases separated the two germline ends. CDR1 is SQVTM and CDR2 is ANQGSEA in the germline V gene. This specimen belongs to a study of T-cell reconstitution after alpha-beta-depleted transplantation in children. Points from the study as a whole: High day-60 TCRbeta diversity in some patients came from surviving recipient T cells and thymic progenitors.

The TCR originated in a male patient aged 5 to 17 who had a stem cell transplant for acute lymphoblastic leukemia, so the T cells may come from the graft donor. The chain joins TRBV29-1 to TRBJ1-1; D unclear. Sequencing was performed on PBMCs, mostly from graft donor cells, taken 360 days after TCRalphabeta/CD19-depleted stem cell transplant. DNA of the CDR3: TGCAGCGTCCCATGGGGCACTGAAGCTTTCTTT. It yields the protein CSVPWGTEAFF.